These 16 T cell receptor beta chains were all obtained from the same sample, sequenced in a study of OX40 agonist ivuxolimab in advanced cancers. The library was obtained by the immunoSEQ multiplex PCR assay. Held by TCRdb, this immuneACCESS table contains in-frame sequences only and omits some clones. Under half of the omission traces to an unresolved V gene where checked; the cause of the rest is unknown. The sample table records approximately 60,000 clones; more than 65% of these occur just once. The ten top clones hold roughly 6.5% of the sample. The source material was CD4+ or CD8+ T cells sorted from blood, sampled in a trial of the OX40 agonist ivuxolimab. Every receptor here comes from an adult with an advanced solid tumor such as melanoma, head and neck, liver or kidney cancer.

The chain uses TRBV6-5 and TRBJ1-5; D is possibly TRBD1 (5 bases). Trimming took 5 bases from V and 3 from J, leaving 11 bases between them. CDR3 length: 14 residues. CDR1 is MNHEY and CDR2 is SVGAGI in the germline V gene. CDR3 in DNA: TGTGCCAGCAGTATTCAGGGAATCAATCAGCCCCAGCATTTT. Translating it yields CASSIQGINQPQHF.

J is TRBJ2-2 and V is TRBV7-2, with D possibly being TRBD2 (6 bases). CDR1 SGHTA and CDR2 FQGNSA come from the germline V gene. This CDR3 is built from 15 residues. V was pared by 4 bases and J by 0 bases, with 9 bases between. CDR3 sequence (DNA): TGTGCCAGCAGCTCATGGGGGGCGAACACCGGGGAGCTGTTTTTT. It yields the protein CASSSWGANTGELFF.

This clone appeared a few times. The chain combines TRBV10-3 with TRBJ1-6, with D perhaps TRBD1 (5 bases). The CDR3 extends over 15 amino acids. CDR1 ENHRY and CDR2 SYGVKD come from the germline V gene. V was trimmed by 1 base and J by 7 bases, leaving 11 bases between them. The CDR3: CAISEWGPPNSPLHF. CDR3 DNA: TGTGCCATCAGTGAGTGGGGACCGCCGAATTCACCCCTCCACTTT.

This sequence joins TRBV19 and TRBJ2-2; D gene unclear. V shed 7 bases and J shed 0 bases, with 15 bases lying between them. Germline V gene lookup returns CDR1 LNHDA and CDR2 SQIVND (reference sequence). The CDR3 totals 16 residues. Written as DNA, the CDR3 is TGTGCCAGTACCCCCACCCCCAGAGCGAACACCGGGGAGCTGTTTTTT. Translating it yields CASTPTPRANTGELFF.

This CDR3 reads CAISGWDGAYEQYF. The CDR3 coding sequence is TGTGCCATCAGTGGTTGGGACGGAGCCTACGAGCAGTACTTC. The chain uses TRBV10-3 and TRBJ2-7; the D call may be TRBD1 or TRBD2 (5 bases each). This CDR3 region has 14 residues. The V and J ends lost 4 bases and 2 bases respectively, with 12 bases between them. From germline, CDR1 is ENHRY and CDR2 SYGVKD.

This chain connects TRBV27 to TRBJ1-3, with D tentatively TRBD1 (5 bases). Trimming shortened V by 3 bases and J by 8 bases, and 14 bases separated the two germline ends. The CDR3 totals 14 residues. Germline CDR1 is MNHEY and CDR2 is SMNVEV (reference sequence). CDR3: CASSFGRRGDTIYF. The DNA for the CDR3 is TGTGCCAGCAGTTTTGGCCGCCGGGGGGACACCATATATTTT.

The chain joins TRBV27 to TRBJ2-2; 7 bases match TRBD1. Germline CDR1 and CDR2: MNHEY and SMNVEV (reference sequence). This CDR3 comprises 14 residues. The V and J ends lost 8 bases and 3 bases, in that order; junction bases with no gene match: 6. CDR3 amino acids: CASGGQIYTGELFF. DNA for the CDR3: TGTGCCAGCGGGGGACAGATTTACACCGGGGAGCTGTTTTTT.

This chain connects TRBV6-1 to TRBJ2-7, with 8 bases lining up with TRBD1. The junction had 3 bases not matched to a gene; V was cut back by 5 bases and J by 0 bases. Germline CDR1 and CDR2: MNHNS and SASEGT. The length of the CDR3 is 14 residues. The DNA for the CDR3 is TGTGCCAGCAGTTGGGACAGGCGCTCCTACGAGCAGTACTTC. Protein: CASSWDRRSYEQYF.

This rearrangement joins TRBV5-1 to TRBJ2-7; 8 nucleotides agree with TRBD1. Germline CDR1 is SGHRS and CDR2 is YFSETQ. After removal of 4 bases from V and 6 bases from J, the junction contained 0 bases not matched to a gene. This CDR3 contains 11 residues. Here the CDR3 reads CASSTGGEQYF. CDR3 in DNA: TGCGCCAGCAGCACAGGGGGCGAGCAGTACTTC.

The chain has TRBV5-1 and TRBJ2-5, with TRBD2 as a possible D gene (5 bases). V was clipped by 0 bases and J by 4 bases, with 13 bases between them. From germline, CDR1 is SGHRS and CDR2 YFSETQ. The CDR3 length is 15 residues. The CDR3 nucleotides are TGCGCCAGCAGCTTGGGTTCCAGCGGTGGAGAGACCCAGTACTTC. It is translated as CASSLGSSGGETQYF.

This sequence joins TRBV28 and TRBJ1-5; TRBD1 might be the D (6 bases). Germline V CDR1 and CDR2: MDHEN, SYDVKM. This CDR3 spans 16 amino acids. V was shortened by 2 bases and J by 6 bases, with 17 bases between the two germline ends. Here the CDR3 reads CASSLEGHHRGQPQHF. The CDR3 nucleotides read TGTGCCAGCAGTTTAGAGGGACACCATAGGGGTCAGCCCCAGCATTTT.

The CDR3 loop is CASTDMNGYTF. CDR3 nucleotides: TGTGCCAGTACGGACATGAACGGCTACACCTTC. The chain uses TRBV19 and TRBJ1-2; the D gene is possibly TRBD1 (5 bases). The V gene lost 7 bases and the J gene lost 8 bases, with 11 bases spanning the gap. CDR3 size: 11 residues. Germline V gene data show CDR1 as LNHDA and CDR2 as SQIVND (reference sequence).

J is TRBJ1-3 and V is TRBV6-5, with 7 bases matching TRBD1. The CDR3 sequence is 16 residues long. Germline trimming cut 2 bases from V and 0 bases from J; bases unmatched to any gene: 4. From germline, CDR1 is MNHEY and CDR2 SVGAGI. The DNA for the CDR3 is TGTGCCAGCAGTTACCGCGGACAGGCCTCTGGAAACACCATATATTTT. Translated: CASSYRGQASGNTIYF.

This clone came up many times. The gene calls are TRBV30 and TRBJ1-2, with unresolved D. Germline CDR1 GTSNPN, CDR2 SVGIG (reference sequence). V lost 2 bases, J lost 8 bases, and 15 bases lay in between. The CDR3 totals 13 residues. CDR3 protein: CAWSLSGKGGYTF. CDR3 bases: TGTGCCTGGAGTCTTTCCGGGAAAGGCGGCTACACCTTC.

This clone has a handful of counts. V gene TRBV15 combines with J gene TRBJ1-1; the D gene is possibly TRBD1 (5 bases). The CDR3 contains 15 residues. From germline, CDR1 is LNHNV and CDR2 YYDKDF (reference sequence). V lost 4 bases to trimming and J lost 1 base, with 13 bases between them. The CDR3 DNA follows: TGTGCCACCAGCATCTGGGGGAGGGGGAACACTGAAGCTTTCTTT. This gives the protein CATSIWGRGNTEAFF.

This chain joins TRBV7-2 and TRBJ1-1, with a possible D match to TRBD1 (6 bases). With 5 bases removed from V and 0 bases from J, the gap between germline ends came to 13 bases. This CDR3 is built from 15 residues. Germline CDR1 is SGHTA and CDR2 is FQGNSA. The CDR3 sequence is CASSVRTALNTEAFF. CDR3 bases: TGTGCCAGCAGCGTAAGGACAGCCCTGAACACTGAAGCTTTCTTT.